These 26 T cell receptor beta chains share one sample of origin, sequenced in a study of T cell responses to AZD1222 COVID-19 vaccine (dated by TCRdb to the early 2020s). Library preparation employed the immunoSEQ multiplex PCR assay. Here the immuneACCESS table is served through TCRdb, limited to in-frame sequences with V and J called. Missing clones are a known gap in these copies; in checked studies unresolved V genes cover under half, and the rest lacks a known reason. Recorded for this sample are 98,000 or so clones; approximately 86% of them occurred a single time. 2.5% to 4% of the sample goes to the ten largest clones. Explained via the paper, the time point label denotes: about 28 days (+/-7) after the second vaccine dose. The treatment or condition label here, explained by the study, means: meningococcal conjugate vaccine given as trial control. The sample was peripheral blood, taken 28 days after the second dose of the MenACWY control vaccine. These receptor sequences come from an adult who received the MenACWY meningococcal vaccine as a control.

In DNA, the CDR3 is TGTGCCAGTAGTATGAGGAGGACAGCATTGAACACCGGGGAGCTGTTTTTT. Protein: CASSMRRTALNTGELFF. The gene calls are TRBV19 and TRBJ2-2; tentatively, D is TRBD1 (6 bases). V was cut by 3 bases and J by 1 base, with 15 bases left in between. Germline CDR1 LNHDA, CDR2 SQIVND (reference sequence). The CDR3 is 17 residues long.

The V and J genes are TRBV2 and TRBJ1-6, with TRBD1 as a possible D gene (5 bases). The length of the CDR3 is 17 residues. V lost 8 bases to trimming and J lost 4 bases, with 21 bases between them. CDR1 is SNHLY and CDR2 is FYNNEI in the germline V gene. CDR3 sequence: CASVGDVSHLYNSPLHF. DNA for the CDR3: TGTGCCAGCGTAGGGGACGTATCCCACCTATATAATTCACCCCTCCACTTT.

The chain employs TRBV9 and TRBJ2-7, with D unresolved. The CDR3 runs 14 residues. The V gene's germline CDR1 is SGDLS and CDR2 YYNGEE. Trimming cost V 2 bases and J 5 bases, with 14 bases left between them. The CDR3 DNA reads TGTGCCAGCAGCGTCGGAGTTCTTTCCGACGAGCAGTACTTC. It encodes CASSVGVLSDEQYF.

The rearrangement joins TRBV7-2 to TRBJ1-6; TRBD1 matches at 7 bases. The CDR3 totals 15 residues. After removal of 1 base from V and 9 bases from J, the junction contained 6 bases not matched to a gene. The germline V gene encodes CDR1 SGHTA and CDR2 FQGNSA. The CDR3 is CASSLGTGWTSPLHF. The DNA for the CDR3 is TGTGCCAGCAGCTTAGGGACAGGTTGGACTTCACCCCTCCACTTT.

The chain couples TRBV19 to TRBJ2-1, with 9 bases that match TRBD1. Germline CDR1 reads LNHDA; CDR2 reads SQIVND (reference sequence). CDR3 size: 16 residues. With V trimmed by 7 bases and J by 3 bases, 10 bases remained unmatched. CDR3 bases: TGTGCCAGTAAAACCCTAACAGGGGGCATCTACAATGAGCAGTTCTTC. Translating gives CASKTLTGGIYNEQFF.

This clone has only one observation. This rearrangement joins TRBV5-4 to TRBJ1-2, with 8 bases aligning to TRBD1. The CDR3 extends over 15 amino acids. The germline V gene encodes CDR1 SGHNT and CDR2 YYREEE (reference sequence). V lost 0 bases and J lost 9; bases outside the gene matches: 10. For the CDR3, the DNA is TGTGCCAGCAGCTTGGGGACAGGGCCCGGTGGACGCTACACCTTC. This translates into CASSLGTGPGGRYTF.

J is TRBJ2-1 and V is TRBV3-1 (or the pseudogene TRBV3-2); the D is unclear. Germline loops: CDR1 LGHDT, CDR2 YNNKEL (reference sequence). The CDR3 covers 15 residues. V was clipped by 8 bases and J by 10 bases, with 24 bases between them. CDR3 amino acids: CASSGRTAPGFEQFF. CDR3 nucleotides: TGTGCCAGCTCAGGACGTACAGCTCCTGGGTTCGAGCAGTTCTTC.

The rearrangement joins TRBV4-1 to TRBJ2-1; 12 bases align to TRBD2. CDR1 and CDR2 from the germline V gene are MGHRA and YSYEKL. This CDR3 is 19 amino acids long. With 1 base clipped from V and 5 bases from J, the junction kept 12 bases outside the gene matches. The CDR3 DNA is TGCGCCAGCAGCCAAGTGTGGCTAGCGGGGGGGTTACAAGACAATGAGCAGTTCTTC. It specifies CASSQVWLAGGLQDNEQFF.

The genes are TRBV24-1 and TRBJ2-7, with 9 bases aligning to TRBD1. V shed 10 bases, J shed 1 base, and the junction held 4 bases outside the gene matches. Germline V gene lookup returns CDR1 KGHDR and CDR2 SFDVKD. This CDR3 region has 13 residues. The CDR3 DNA reads TGTGCCACTTCCGGGACAGGGTCCTACGAGCAGTACTTC. It is translated as CATSGTGSYEQYF.

The rearrangement joins TRBV6-4 to TRBJ1-1, with 8 bases identical to TRBD1. Germline trimming cut 6 bases from V and 0 bases from J; bases unmatched to any gene: 9. The CDR3 extends over 16 amino acids. The germline gives CDR1 MRHNA, CDR2 SNTAGT. As DNA, the CDR3 is TGTGCCAGCAGAAGGACAGGGCTGGGGGTGAACACTGAAGCTTTCTTT. Encoded protein: CASRRTGLGVNTEAFF.

The CDR3: CASSLAAQPQHF. For the CDR3, the DNA is TGTGCCAGCAGCTTAGCTGCCCAGCCCCAGCATTTT. The rearrangement links TRBV7-8 to TRBJ1-5; D is unresolved. V lost 0 bases, J lost 7 bases, and 4 bases lay in between. CDR3 length: 12 residues. Germline-derived CDR1 and CDR2 are SGHVS and FQNEAQ.

The J gene is TRBJ1-5, the V gene TRBV7-9; a possible D gene is TRBD1 (6 bases). Germline loops: CDR1 SEHNR, CDR2 FQNEAQ (reference sequence). This CDR3 region has 15 residues. The V gene lost 2 bases and the J gene lost 1 base, with 9 bases spanning the gap. CDR3 loop: CASSLSQGSNQPQHF. CDR3 DNA sequence: TGTGCCAGCAGCTTATCCCAGGGGAGCAATCAGCCCCAGCATTTT. Full variable domain (missing parts from reference TRBV7-9 and TRBJ1-5): DTGVSQNPRHKITKRGQNVTFRCDPISEHNRLYWYRQTLGQGPEFLTYFQNEAQLEKSRLLSDRFSAERPKGSFSTLEIQRTEQGDSAMYLCASSLSQGSNQPQHFGDGTRLSIL.

V is TRBV2 and J is TRBJ1-1; 7 bases agree with TRBD1. CDR1 and CDR2 (germline): SNHLY, FYNNEI. The J segment lost 5 bases and the V segment lost 6 bases, leaving 3 bases of the junction unmatched. The length of the CDR3 is 12 residues. DNA of the CDR3: TGTGCCAGCAGGCCAGGGGGAACTGAAGCTTTCTTT. This gives the protein CASRPGGTEAFF.

This rearrangement joins TRBV7-2 to TRBJ2-3; no clear D. CDR1 SGHTA and CDR2 FQGNSA come from the germline V gene. Trimming removed 6 bases from V and 6 bases from J, with 16 bases in between. The CDR3 loop spans 14 amino acids. The CDR3 region is CASSSAARRDTQYF. In DNA, the CDR3 is TGTGCCAGCAGTTCCGCGGCCCGAAGGGATACGCAGTATTTT. The full variable domain, its missing parts supplied by reference TRBV7-2 and TRBJ2-3, is GAGVSQSPSNKVTEKGKDVELRCDPISGHTALYWYRQSLGQGLEFLIYFQGNSAPDKSGLPSDRFSAERTGGSVSTLTIQRTQQEDSAVYLCASSSAARRDTQYFGPGTRLTVL.

The chain carries TRBV18 and TRBJ2-7; perhaps TRBD1 as D (6 bases). Trimming left V 6 bases short and J 5 bases short, with 14 bases between. This CDR3 has 13 residues. The germline CDR1 and CDR2 sequences are KGHSH and LQKENI. The DNA for the CDR3 is TGTGCCAGCTCCGAGGTAGGGGGAAACGAGCAGTACTTC. Protein sequence: CASSEVGGNEQYF.

V usage is TRBV7-2 and J usage is TRBJ2-7; D is perhaps TRBD2 (5 bases). This CDR3 is 16 amino acids long. Germline V gives CDR1 SGHTA, CDR2 FQGNSA. The ends were cut back, 4 bases at V and 0 bases at J, with 16 bases in the middle. The CDR3: CASSSSDGKSSYEQYF. CDR3 sequence (DNA): TGTGCCAGCAGCTCCTCGGACGGGAAGAGCTCCTACGAGCAGTACTTC.

This clone was observed a few times. The chain uses TRBV19 and TRBJ2-3; D is unclear. The V gene lost 4 bases and the J gene lost 2 bases, with 7 bases spanning the gap. Germline values: CDR1 LNHDA, CDR2 SQIVND (reference sequence). CDR3 length equals 13 residues. The CDR3 is CASSTPFTDTQYF. DNA for the CDR3: TGTGCCAGTAGTACCCCATTCACAGATACGCAGTATTTT.

This clone was seen a few times. This chain joins TRBV5-1 and TRBJ2-2; 10 bases map to TRBD2. This CDR3 spans 17 amino acids. V lost 4 bases and J lost 2; bases outside the gene matches: 8. Germline V gene data show CDR1 as SGHRS and CDR2 as YFSETQ. CDR3 region: CASSISGTSVNTGELFF. In nucleotides, the CDR3 is TGCGCCAGCAGCATCTCCGGGACTAGCGTCAACACCGGGGAGCTGTTTTTT.

The chain links TRBV2 to TRBJ1-1; D uncertain. CDR3 size: 13 residues. The V end lost 6 bases, the J end lost 6 bases, and 14 bases lay between the germline ends. CDR1 and CDR2 from the germline V gene are SNHLY and FYNNEI. DNA of the CDR3: TGTGCCAGCAGCCAGAGGTGGATCGCTGAAGCTTTCTTT. It encodes CASSQRWIAEAFF.

V usage is TRBV2 and J usage is TRBJ1-2, with 7 bases matching TRBD1. From germline, CDR1 is SNHLY and CDR2 FYNNEI. J lost 4 bases, V lost 11 bases, and 13 bases had no gene match. The CDR3 covers 14 residues. The chain's CDR3 is CAVHDRAWVYGYTF. The CDR3 coding sequence is TGTGCCGTACACGACAGGGCGTGGGTCTATGGCTACACCTTC.

The V and J genes are TRBV5-1 and TRBJ2-7; 9 positions match TRBD1. Per germline, CDR1 SGHRS and CDR2 YFSETQ. The CDR3 sequence is 16 residues long. V shed 4 bases and J 2 bases; nucleotides not matched to a gene: 10. The DNA for the CDR3 is TGCGCCAGCAGCCTAGGTACAGGGGGCGTAGCCTACGAGCAGTACTTC. It specifies CASSLGTGGVAYEQYF. Combining the CDR3 with reference TRBV5-1 and TRBJ2-7 gives the whole variable domain KAGVTQTPRYLIKTRGQQVTLSCSPISGHRSVSWYQQTPGQGLQFLFEYFSETQRNKGNFPGRFSGRQFSNSRSEMNVSTLELGDSALYLCASSLGTGGVAYEQYFGPGTRLTVT.

The rearrangement joins TRBV23-1 to TRBJ2-1, with a possible D match to TRBD2 (5 bases). TRBV23-1 is identified as an open reading frame with a role that is uncertain. The CDR3 loop spans 15 amino acids. The V end was cut by 4 bases, the J end by 7 bases, with 17 bases between. The CDR3 sequence is CASSRPRRSGNEQFF. The CDR3 DNA follows: TGCGCCAGCAGTCGCCCTCGTAGGTCGGGGAATGAGCAGTTCTTC.

This chain links TRBV27 with TRBJ1-3; D possibly corresponds to TRBD1 (5 bases). V dropped 5 bases and J dropped 3 bases, with 8 bases sitting between them. Germline V gives CDR1 MNHEY, CDR2 SMNVEV (reference sequence). This CDR3 contains 13 residues. As DNA, the CDR3 is TGTGCCAGCAGTCCGGGACGTGGAAACACCATATATTTT. Amino acid sequence: CASSPGRGNTIYF.

The rearrangement links TRBV5-4 to TRBJ2-7; possible D gene TRBD1, 5 bases. The germline V gene has CDR1 SGHNT and CDR2 YYREEE (reference sequence). V was cut by 7 bases and J by 7 bases, with 18 bases left in between. The CDR3 has 13 residues. CDR3: CASSVRAGWEQYF. CDR3 coding DNA: TGTGCCAGCTCGGTCAGGGCCGGATGGGAGCAGTACTTC.

The chain recombines TRBV15 with TRBJ2-1; D not certain. The CDR3 has 13 residues. The germline gives CDR1 LNHNV, CDR2 YYDKDF (reference sequence). The ends were cut back, 8 bases at V and 4 bases at J, with 12 bases in the middle. The CDR3, as DNA: TGTGCCACCTCACTGGACGCGTACAATGAGCAGTTCTTC. Its translation is CATSLDAYNEQFF.

The V call is TRBV18, the J call TRBJ2-1; 7 bases map to TRBD1. This CDR3 spans 13 amino acids. Trimming cost V 3 bases and J 8 bases; bases outside gene matches: 4. Germline CDR1 is KGHSH and CDR2 is LQKENI. The CDR3 loop is CASSPRGFDEQFF. The CDR3 nucleotides read TGTGCCAGCTCACCCAGGGGGTTCGATGAGCAGTTCTTC.